These 26 T cell receptor beta chains originate from one sample sequenced in a study of shared clonotypes between healthy human individuals. Profiling relied on immunoSEQ multiplex PCR, and the TCRdb table lists in-frame clones only, not all of them. In the table there are about 480,000 clones, around 79% of which are singletons. The specimen was PBMCs. The receptors were gathered from a woman aged 40-49 years in good health. Some clones in this sample may be carry-over from other donors' samples.

V is TRBV6-1 and J is TRBJ2-1; 12 positions match TRBD2. The CDR3 sequence is 16 residues long. Per the germline V gene, CDR1 is MNHNS and CDR2 is SASEGT. The V segment lost 1 base and the J segment 10 bases; nucleotides outside the gene matches: 8. The CDR3 loop is CASSEDRRLAGEEQFF. Written as DNA, the CDR3 is TGTGCCAGCAGTGAAGATCGAAGACTAGCGGGAGAGGAGCAGTTCTTC.

The count of this clone is one. This rearrangement joins TRBV29-1 to TRBJ2-2; TRBD1 matches at 8 bases. Germline assignment: CDR1 SQVTM and CDR2 ANQGSEA. This CDR3 spans 15 amino acids. J lost 0 bases, V lost 5 bases, and 5 bases had no gene match. CDR3 amino acids: CSVSLGQANTGELFF. As DNA, the CDR3 is TGCAGCGTTTCCTTGGGACAGGCGAACACCGGGGAGCTGTTTTTT.

This clone has just one count. A far larger clone is a single base away, which makes a read error likely. The sample carries other DNA sequences with the same CDR3. The chain uses TRBV9 and TRBJ2-7; 12 nucleotides match TRBD1. This CDR3 is built from 15 residues. CDR1 SGDLS and CDR2 YYNGEE come from the germline V gene. CDR3 nucleotide sequence: TGTGCCAGCAGCCCTGGGACAGGGGGCCGCTACGAGCAGTACTTT. This encodes CASSPGTGGRYEQYF.

The V gene is TRBV5-4, the J gene TRBJ2-1, with TRBD2 matching over 10 bases. Losses at the gene ends were 0 bases for V and 8 bases for J; bases not matched to a gene: 5. In germline, CDR1 is SGHNT, CDR2 YYREEE (reference sequence). CDR3 length: 15 residues. The CDR3 nucleotides are TGTGCCAGCAGCTTGGCGGCTAGCGGGAGCGATGAGCAGTTCTTC. Protein: CASSLAASGSDEQFF.

This clone was counted many times. V is TRBV5-4 and J is TRBJ1-1; D remains unclear. The CDR3 spans 14 residues. The germline V gene has CDR1 SGHNT and CDR2 YYREEE (reference sequence). Between the trimmed V and J ends, which lost 1 base and 3 bases, there was a span of 10 bases. The CDR3 region is CASSLSVGDTEAFF. The CDR3 DNA reads TGTGCCAGCAGCTTGTCGGTCGGGGACACTGAAGCTTTCTTT.

The chain employs TRBV7-2 and TRBJ1-5; D unresolved. Germline V gene lookup returns CDR1 SGHTA and CDR2 FQGNSA. This CDR3 comprises 14 residues. V lost 6 bases to trimming and J lost 6 bases, with 15 bases between them. The CDR3 DNA sequence: TGTGCCAGCAGTTATCAGGACGTGGGTCAGCCCCAGCATTTT. Encoded protein: CASSYQDVGQPQHF.

This chain joins TRBV9 and TRBJ1-5, with D perhaps matching TRBD1 (6 bases). The CDR3 spans 15 residues. Deletions cut 0 bases from V and 5 bases from J, with 12 bases between. CDR1 and CDR2 from the germline V gene are SGDLS and YYNGEE. The CDR3 bases are TGTGCCAGCAGCGTAGCCCCGACAGGAGATCAGCCCCAGCATTTT. Its protein is CASSVAPTGDQPQHF.

The chain employs TRBV7-9 and TRBJ2-5; TRBD2 matches at 7 bases. The ends lost 2 bases at V and 4 bases at J; junction bases unmatched: 7. Germline V lookup: CDR1 SEHNR, CDR2 FQNEAQ (reference sequence). The CDR3 length is 15 residues. This CDR3 reads CASSLSIGEGETQYF. The CDR3 DNA reads as TGTGCCAGCAGCTTAAGTATAGGGGAGGGAGAGACCCAGTACTTC.

The chain joins TRBV10-3 to TRBJ1-1; D possibly corresponds to TRBD1 (6 bases). The CDR3 spans 12 residues. The V gene's germline CDR1 is ENHRY and CDR2 SYGVKD. Deletions cut 4 bases from V and 10 bases from J, with 13 bases between. Written as DNA, the CDR3 is TGTGCCATCAGTGGGGGGGACACCGGAGCTTTCTTT. It is translated as CAISGGDTGAFF.

The chain has TRBV28 and TRBJ2-7; 8 bases align to TRBD1. There are 15 residues in the CDR3. Trimming took 5 bases from V and 2 from J; bases not matched to a gene: 8. CDR1 and CDR2 from the germline V gene are MDHEN and SYDVKM. Written as DNA, the CDR3 is TGTGCCAGCAGTCTAGGGGACAGGCGAACCTACGAGCAGTACTTC. Residues: CASSLGDRRTYEQYF.

The chain uses TRBV19 and TRBJ2-2; D not certain. The CDR3 spans 15 residues. V lost 0 bases, J lost 4 bases, and 9 bases lay in between. Germline V gene sequence: CDR1 LNHDA, CDR2 SQIVND (reference sequence). The CDR3 DNA sequence: TGTGCCAGTAGTATAGATAGTTCCAGCACCGGGGAGCTGTTTTTT. The encoded protein is CASSIDSSSTGELFF. Drawing the rest from reference TRBV19 and TRBJ2-2, the complete variable domain is DGGITQSPKYLFRKEGQNVTLSCEQNLNHDAMYWYRQDPGQGLRLIYYSQIVNDFQKGDIAEGYSVSREKKESFPLTVTSAQKNPTAFYLCASSIDSSSTGELFFGEGSRLTVL.

The chain uses TRBV4-2 and TRBJ1-2; D is perhaps TRBD1 (5 bases). The CDR3 covers 16 residues. V was pared by 0 bases and J by 4 bases, with 15 bases between. CDR1 and CDR2 (germline): LGHNA, YNFKEQ. CDR3 in DNA: TGTGCCAGCAGCCAAGAACGGACAAGTAGGCTCTATGGCTACACCTTC. Amino acid sequence: CASSQERTSRLYGYTF.

The chain couples TRBV9 to TRBJ2-1, with 13 bases fitting TRBD2. The CDR3 spans 19 residues. CDR1 SGDLS and CDR2 YYNGEE come from the germline V gene. The V and J ends lost 0 bases and 2 bases, in that order; junction bases with no gene match: 8. The CDR3 DNA reads as TGTGCCAGCAGCGTAGCACTAGCGGGAGGGTCGCGCACCTACAATGAGCAGTTCTTC. Its translation: CASSVALAGGSRTYNEQFF.

The V call is TRBV9, the J call TRBJ2-1; 14 bases map to TRBD2. Germline V CDR1 and CDR2: SGDLS, YYNGEE. This CDR3 comprises 17 residues. V was pared by 5 bases and J by 7 bases, with 11 bases of the junction left unmatched. CDR3 region: CASSPGLAGGRTNEQFF. The CDR3 DNA sequence: TGTGCCAGCAGTCCCGGACTAGCGGGAGGACGTACGAATGAGCAGTTCTTC.

The rearrangement uses TRBV5-1 and TRBJ2-2; D call uncertain. Germline-derived CDR1 and CDR2 are SGHRS and YFSETQ. The V and J ends lost 4 bases and 5 bases respectively, with 9 bases between them. This CDR3 is 13 amino acids long. The CDR3 spells CASSATDTGELFF. As DNA, the CDR3 is TGCGCCAGCAGCGCAACTGATACCGGGGAGCTGTTTTTT. The full variable domain, completed using reference TRBV5-1 and TRBJ2-2, is KAGVTQTPRYLIKTRGQQVTLSCSPISGHRSVSWYQQTPGQGLQFLFEYFSETQRNKGNFPGRFSGRQFSNSRSEMNVSTLELGDSALYLCASSATDTGELFFGEGSRLTVL.

The V call is TRBV7-9, the J call TRBJ2-1; 16 bases fit TRBD2. The CDR3 totals 16 residues. Germline assignment: CDR1 SEHNR and CDR2 FQNEAQ (reference sequence). After removal of 5 bases from V and 2 bases from J, the junction contained 0 bases not matched to a gene. CDR3 bases: TGTGCCAGCAGCGGGACTAGCGGGAGGGCCTACAATGAGCAGTTCTTC. Translation: CASSGTSGRAYNEQFF. The full variable domain, its missing parts supplied by reference TRBV7-9 and TRBJ2-1, is DTGVSQNPRHKITKRGQNVTFRCDPISEHNRLYWYRQTLGQGPEFLTYFQNEAQLEKSRLLSDRFSAERPKGSFSTLEIQRTEQGDSAMYLCASSGTSGRAYNEQFFGPGTRLTVL.

The rearrangement joins TRBV5-1 to TRBJ2-1; D is perhaps TRBD1 or TRBD2 (5 bases each). Deletions cut 4 bases from V and 6 bases from J, with 23 bases between. Looked up from germline, CDR1 is SGHRS and CDR2 is YFSETQ. CDR3 length: 17 residues. The DNA for the CDR3 is TGCGCCAGCAGCATCCAGGGCGGATGGGGGTCGGGCAATGAGCAGTTCTTC. Protein product: CASSIQGGWGSGNEQFF. Together with reference TRBV5-1 and TRBJ2-1, the CDR3 gives the full variable domain: KAGVTQTPRYLIKTRGQQVTLSCSPISGHRSVSWYQQTPGQGLQFLFEYFSETQRNKGNFPGRFSGRQFSNSRSEMNVSTLELGDSALYLCASSIQGGWGSGNEQFFGPGTRLTVL.

The chain uses TRBV6-1 and TRBJ1-2, with no clear D. The CDR3 covers 15 residues. CDR1 is MNHNS and CDR2 is SASEGT in the germline V gene. V was pared by 2 bases and J by 4 bases, with 14 bases between. Here the CDR3 DNA reads TGTGCCAGCAGTGAACCCGGGTCGAGATTCTATGGCTACACCTTC. Translated: CASSEPGSRFYGYTF.

The V call is TRBV19, the J call TRBJ2-7, with D perhaps matching TRBD2 (5 bases). In germline, CDR1 is LNHDA, CDR2 SQIVND (reference sequence). The length of the CDR3 is 12 residues. Between the trimmed V and J ends, which lost 3 bases and 2 bases, there was a span of 5 bases. CDR3 DNA sequence: TGTGCCAGTAGTATCGGGACCTACGAGCAGTACTTC. Translation: CASSIGTYEQYF.

The rearrangement joins TRBV5-1 to TRBJ2-1; 10 bases align to TRBD2. The V gene end was trimmed by 2 bases and the J gene end by 7 bases; junction bases not matched to a gene: 6. The CDR3 runs 15 residues. CDR1 and CDR2 from the germline V gene are SGHRS and YFSETQ. The CDR3 sequence: CASSFLAGELNEQFF. Written as DNA, the CDR3 is TGCGCCAGCAGCTTTCTAGCGGGGGAACTGAATGAGCAGTTCTTC.

The sample holds many counts of this clone. This chain connects TRBV9 to TRBJ2-2; D is unresolved. Germline V gives CDR1 SGDLS, CDR2 YYNGEE. This CDR3 region has 12 residues. V shed 4 bases and J shed 3 bases, with 4 bases lying between them. The DNA of the CDR3 is TGTGCCAGCAGCTCCCACACCGGGGAGCTGTTTTTT. Translating gives CASSSHTGELFF.

This rearrangement joins TRBV6-1 to TRBJ2-1; TRBD1 aligns across 8 bases. The germline gives CDR1 MNHNS, CDR2 SASEGT. The CDR3 spans 14 residues. After removal of 2 bases from V and 7 bases from J, the junction contained 4 bases not matched to a gene. The CDR3 reads CASSEQGANNEQFF. CDR3 nucleotides: TGTGCCAGCAGTGAACAGGGGGCGAATAATGAGCAGTTCTTC.

The genes are TRBV12-2 and TRBJ2-3; the table's D call TRBD1 went unverified against the DNA. TRBV12-2 is designated a pseudogene. This CDR3 has 16 residues. DNA of the CDR3: TGTGCAAGTCGCCCCTGGGACAGGGCTAGCACAGATACGCAGTATTTT. Protein: CASRPWDRASTDTQYF.

The V and J genes are TRBV25-1 and TRBJ1-1; D may be TRBD1 (5 bases). Trimming left V 4 bases short and J 2 bases short, with 11 bases between. Germline CDR1 MGHDK, CDR2 SYGVNS. The CDR3 spans 14 residues. This CDR3 is CASSGRVANTEAFF. The CDR3 nucleotides are TGTGCCAGCAGTGGCAGGGTAGCAAACACTGAAGCTTTCTTT.

DNA of the CDR3: TGTGCCATCAGTGAGCCGGACCAGACCCAGTACTTC. Residues: CAISEPDQTQYF. This chain uses TRBV10-3 with TRBJ2-5; D uncertain. CDR3 length: 12 amino acids. V shed 2 bases and J shed 6 bases, with 7 bases lying between them. CDR1 and CDR2 from the germline V gene are ENHRY and SYGVKD.

The chain uses TRBV10-1 and TRBJ2-7; 7 bases map to TRBD1. Looked up from germline, CDR1 is WNHNN and CDR2 is SYGVQD (reference sequence). CDR3 length equals 15 residues. With V trimmed by 6 bases and J by 2 bases, 10 bases remained unmatched. For the CDR3, the DNA is TGCGCCAGCAGGACCTTACAGGGGCCTACCTACGAGCAGTACTTC. Amino acids: CASRTLQGPTYEQYF.